Below, 23 T cell receptor beta chains from the same sample are listed, as sequenced in a study of vaccination and CD4 T cells after COVID-19. With the Oncomine TCR Beta short-read assay, DNA from cultured CD4+ T cells was sequenced. TCRdb re-called the PCR reads through MiXCR, storing one row per CDR3 protein. This repertoire shows approximately 16,000 distinct CDR3 sequences, approximately 50% found once; its top ten account for 4.5% to 5.5%. Treatment specified: approximately 9-day PBMC culture with coronavirus spike peptide pools or control peptides (ViraFEST assay). These TCRs' antigens remain unknown. The sample here was CD4+ T cells from blood, cultured in vitro, taken before SARS-CoV-2 vaccination. Receptor source: a human donor who had recovered from COVID-19.

The V gene is TRBV28, the J gene TRBJ2-7; 7 bases align to TRBD2. CDR3 length: 15 residues. The trim removed 6 bases at V and 8 bases at J, leaving 16 bases unmatched. CDR1 and CDR2 (germline): MDHEN, SYDVKM. CDR3 nucleotide sequence: TGTGCCAGCAGCCGAAGCGGGACGGCGGTCTGGAAGCAGTACTTC. Residues: CASSRSGTAVWKQYF. The whole variable domain, remainder taken from reference TRBV28 and TRBJ2-7, is DVKVTQSSRYLVKRTGEKVFLECVQDMDHENMFWYRQDPGLGLRLIYFSYDVKMKEKGDIPEGYSVSREKKERFSLILESASTNQTSMYLCASSRSGTAVWKQYFGPGTRLTVT.

V usage is TRBV5-1 and J usage is TRBJ1-1; D not certain. The CDR3 has 14 residues. The germline V and J ends were trimmed by 1 base and 1 base, with 8 bases remaining between them. CDR1 is SGHRS and CDR2 is YFSETQ in the germline V gene. The CDR3 is CASSLNSANTEAFF. CDR3 DNA: TGCGCCAGCAGCTTGAACAGTGCGAACACTGAAGCTTTCTTT.

The V call is TRBV11-2, the J call TRBJ2-1, with TRBD2 matching 11 bases. V gave up 6 bases and J gave up 2 bases; unmatched junction bases: 6. The CDR3 contains 16 residues. Germline-derived CDR1 and CDR2 are SGHAT and FQNNGV. The CDR3, as DNA: TGTGCCAGCAGACCCGGGACTAGCGGAGCCTACAATGAGCAGTTCTTC. Translated, it gives CASRPGTSGAYNEQFF.

In its sample, this clonotype was seen a few times. The V gene is TRBV6-5, the J gene TRBJ1-5; 9 bases match TRBD1. CDR1 MNHEY and CDR2 SVGAGI come from the germline V gene. The V gene end was trimmed by 2 bases and the J gene end by 1 base; junction bases not matched to a gene: 12. The CDR3 runs 19 residues. CDR3 DNA sequence: TGTGCCAGCAGTTACGCCCGGAGACAGGGGGAAGGGAGCAATCAGCCCCAGCATTTT. Protein: CASSYARRQGEGSNQPQHF.

Only a few counts were recorded for this clonotype. J is TRBJ1-2 and V is TRBV19; D gene ambiguous. Germline V gene data show CDR1 as LNHDA and CDR2 as SQIVND (reference sequence). The V gene lost 3 bases and the J gene lost 8 bases, with 25 bases spanning the gap. This CDR3 spans 17 amino acids. CDR3 loop: CASSIIPPAGSVGGYTF. CDR3 DNA sequence: TGTGCCAGTAGTATCATCCCTCCGGCCGGGTCCGTTGGCGGCTACACCTTC. The variable domain in full, with the rest retrieved from reference TRBV19 and TRBJ1-2, is DGGITQSPKYLFRKEGQNVTLSCEQNLNHDAMYWYRQDPGQGLRLIYYSQIVNDFQKGDIAEGYSVSREKKESFPLTVTSAQKNPTAFYLCASSIIPPAGSVGGYTFGSGTRLTVV.

The chain links TRBV6-2 or TRBV6-3 to TRBJ2-4; the D gene is possibly TRBD1 (6 bases). The CDR3 consists of 17 residues. Trimming removed 4 bases at V and 2 bases at J, with 18 bases between. Germline V gene data show CDR1 as MNHEY and CDR2 as SVGEGT. The CDR3 protein is CASSSKQGELTKNIQYF. CDR3 DNA: TGTGCCAGCAGTTCCAAACAGGGAGAGCTAACCAAAAACATTCAGTACTTC.

The V call is TRBV5-6, the J call TRBJ1-2, with no clear D. The CDR3 runs 15 residues. Germline values: CDR1 SGHDT, CDR2 YYEEEE. V lost 4 bases, J lost 2 bases, and 15 bases lay in between. CDR3 nucleotide sequence: TGTGCCAGCAGCCCCGCGACAAGGGTGAACTATGGCTACACCTTC. Its protein is CASSPATRVNYGYTF.

The chain recombines TRBV5-6 with TRBJ1-2; D uncertain. The V gene's germline CDR1 is SGHDT and CDR2 YYEEEE. The V end was cut by 4 bases, the J end by 8 bases, with 12 bases between. The CDR3 contains 12 residues. Here the CDR3 DNA reads TGTGCCAGCAGCGACCAAGCTCGGGGCTACACCTTC. This encodes CASSDQARGYTF.

This chain links TRBV20-1 with TRBJ2-3; D call uncertain. The CDR3 has 11 residues. With 1 base removed from V and 9 bases from J, the gap between germline ends came to 8 bases. The germline V gene has CDR1 DFQATT and CDR2 SNEGSKA (reference sequence). For the CDR3, the DNA is TGCAGTGCTAGAGTTATGGGAACGCAGTATTTT. It is translated as CSARVMGTQYF.

V usage is TRBV7-9 and J usage is TRBJ2-5; D remains unclear. The CDR3 covers 14 residues. The ends were cut back, 0 bases at V and 2 bases at J, with 7 bases in the middle. The germline V gene encodes CDR1 SEHNR and CDR2 FQNEAQ (reference sequence). The CDR3 loop reads CASSLAAGQETQYF. CDR3 in DNA: TGTGCCAGCAGCTTAGCGGCAGGACAAGAGACCCAGTACTTC.

The chain has TRBV20-1 and TRBJ2-1; unclear D gene. Per germline, CDR1 DFQATT and CDR2 SNEGSKA (reference sequence). V was cut by 2 bases and J by 1 base, with 9 bases left in between. This CDR3 is built from 14 residues. The CDR3 loop is CSARFWRSYNEQFF. The CDR3 DNA reads as TGCAGTGCTAGATTCTGGAGATCCTACAATGAGCAGTTCTTC.

This rearrangement joins TRBV27 to TRBJ2-7; 7 bases agree with TRBD1. The CDR3 extends over 14 amino acids. Germline V gives CDR1 MNHEY, CDR2 SMNVEV (reference sequence). V shed 3 bases, J shed 4 bases, and the junction held 6 bases outside the gene matches. CDR3 amino acids: CASSFRGLGYEQYF. Written as DNA, the CDR3 is TGTGCCAGCAGTTTTAGGGGGCTGGGGTACGAGCAGTACTTC.

V gene TRBV20-1 combines with J gene TRBJ2-7, with D maybe TRBD1 (6 bases). Deletions cut 8 bases from V and 0 bases from J, with 14 bases between. Germline loops: CDR1 DFQATT, CDR2 SNEGSKA (reference sequence). The CDR3 totals 13 residues. The CDR3 DNA reads TGCAGTACCAGGGGCAAAAGCTCCTACGAGCAGTACTTC. Its translation is CSTRGKSSYEQYF.

V usage is TRBV10-3 and J usage is TRBJ2-2; possibly TRBD1 for D (5 bases). This CDR3 region has 16 residues. Germline V CDR1 and CDR2: ENHRY, SYGVKD. V was trimmed by 3 bases and J by 3 bases, leaving 14 bases between them. The chain's CDR3 is CAISEGHKGDTGELFF. The CDR3 region has the DNA TGTGCCATCAGTGAAGGACACAAAGGGGACACCGGGGAGCTGTTTTTT.

This clonotype has just a few counts. The gene calls are TRBV5-4 and TRBJ1-2; a weak D match, TRBD1 (5 bases). The CDR3 length is 14 residues. Germline-derived CDR1 and CDR2 are SGHNT and YYREEE (reference sequence). The germline V and J ends were trimmed by 5 bases and 4 bases, with 15 bases remaining between them. In DNA, the CDR3 is TGTGCCAGCAGTCTGGGGACGGCTAGCTATGGCTACACCTTC. Protein sequence: CASSLGTASYGYTF. The full variable domain, completed using reference TRBV5-4 and TRBJ1-2, is ETGVTQSPTHLIKTRGQQVTLRCSSQSGHNTVSWYQQALGQGPQFIFQYYREEENGRGNFPPRFSGLQFPNYSSELNVNALELDDSALYLCASSLGTASYGYTFGSGTRLTVV.

This clonotype came up a few times. This chain joins TRBV6-2 or TRBV6-3 and TRBJ2-1, with TRBD1 matching 9 bases. The DNA matches TRBJ2-7 better at its end, which makes the J call doubtful. Germline V gene data show CDR1 as MNHEY and CDR2 as SVGEGT. This CDR3 is 14 amino acids long. CDR3 DNA: TGTGCCAGCAGTTTCTGGGACAGGGTCTACGAGCAGTACTTC. This translates into CASSFWDRVYEQYF.

This clonotype was recorded a few times. This chain uses TRBV7-9 with TRBJ2-3, with TRBD2 as a possible D gene (5 bases). Germline CDR1 and CDR2: SEHNR and FQNEAQ (reference sequence). Trimming took off 4 bases at V and 1 base at J, with 12 bases between the two ends. This CDR3 region has 15 residues. The CDR3 nucleotides read TGTGCCAGCAGCTCTGTCGGGATCGGCACAGATACGCAGTATTTT. This gives the protein CASSSVGIGTDTQYF. Full variable domain (outside the CDR3, taken from reference TRBV7-9 and TRBJ2-3): DTGVSQNPRHKITKRGQNVTFRCDPISEHNRLYWYRQTLGQGPEFLTYFQNEAQLEKSRLLSDRFSAERPKGSFSTLEIQRTEQGDSAMYLCASSSVGIGTDTQYFGPGTRLTVL.

V gene TRBV19 combines with J gene TRBJ1-5, with D possibly matching TRBD1 (5 bases). The ends were cut back, 3 bases at V and 3 bases at J, with 15 bases in the middle. Germline V gene data show CDR1 as LNHDA and CDR2 as SQIVND (reference sequence). The length of the CDR3 is 16 residues. The chain's CDR3 is CASSIRPGSPNQPQHF. The CDR3 DNA sequence: TGTGCCAGTAGTATTAGGCCAGGGTCACCCAATCAGCCCCAGCATTTT.

The rearrangement uses TRBV7-8 and TRBJ2-5; D perhaps matches TRBD2 (7 bases). Germline assignment: CDR1 SGHVS and CDR2 FQNEAQ. The V end lost 1 base, the J end lost 5 bases, and 14 bases lay between the germline ends. The CDR3 is made up of 15 amino acids. CDR3 nucleotides: TGTGCCAGCAGCTTAGTGGGGGGGCTGGGGGAGACCCAGTACTTC. This encodes CASSLVGGLGETQYF.

This sequence joins TRBV6-2 or TRBV6-3 and TRBJ2-5, with 10 bases aligning to TRBD2. Germline CDR1 reads MNHEY; CDR2 reads SVGEGT. V dropped 6 bases and J dropped 1; count of bases not matched to a gene: 8. This CDR3 spans 16 amino acids. This CDR3 reads CASSPWTSGFQETQYF. DNA for the CDR3: TGTGCCAGCAGCCCCTGGACTAGCGGCTTCCAAGAGACCCAGTACTTC.

This chain links TRBV28 with TRBJ2-5; D is uncertain. CDR3 length: 13 amino acids. The germline V and J ends were trimmed by 6 bases and 3 bases, with 11 bases remaining between them. Germline V gene data show CDR1 as MDHEN and CDR2 as SYDVKM. CDR3 in DNA: TGTGCCAGCAGGGACCGCGCAGAAGAGACCCAGTACTTC. Translated, it gives CASRDRAEETQYF. Full variable domain (rest looked up from reference TRBV28 and TRBJ2-5): DVKVTQSSRYLVKRTGEKVFLECVQDMDHENMFWYRQDPGLGLRLIYFSYDVKMKEKGDIPEGYSVSREKKERFSLILESASTNQTSMYLCASRDRAEETQYFGPGTRLLVL.

The J gene is TRBJ1-2, the V gene TRBV6-1; D unclear. This CDR3 has 13 residues. V lost 6 bases and J 5 bases, leaving 13 bases between the germline ends. Germline V gives CDR1 MNHNS, CDR2 SASEGT. CDR3 DNA: TGTGCCAGCAGGGGAGGCTCATCTTATGGCTACACCTTC. This gives the protein CASRGGSSYGYTF.

The J gene is TRBJ2-2, the V gene TRBV7-2; 8 bases line up with TRBD1. The germline V gene has CDR1 SGHTA and CDR2 FQGNSA. The CDR3 has 14 amino acids. V lost 5 bases to trimming and J lost 5 bases; unmatched junction nucleotides: 4. CDR3: CASSPGQGTGELFF. In DNA, the CDR3 is TGTGCCAGCAGCCCCGGACAGGGAACCGGGGAGCTGTTTTTT.